This T cell receptor beta chain came from a study of human T cells and chemical hapten exposure. Study summary: Investigators sensitized about 2 cm by about 2 cm of upper inner arm skin with 2% DPC. Mainly, slight library volume differences in the pool made TCR yields vary.

CDR1 MNHEY and CDR2 SMNVEV come from the germline V gene (reference sequence). V lost 6 bases and J lost 2, with 5 bases in between. The CDR3 has 12 amino acids. Each CDR3 protein gets one entry after TCRdb re-called the RACE reads with MiXCR. This sample yields 80,000 to 95,000 distinct CDR3 sequences, of which approximately 10% are seen a single time; roughly 2% belongs to the top ten. Noted time point: patch test 2, 6 weeks after DPC sensitization. Sample treatment: therapeutic diphenylcyclopropenone sensitization with weekly scalp DPC. The TCR comes from a man in his forties with alopecia areata. Some clones in this sample may be carry-over from other donors' samples. The chain carries TRBV27 and TRBJ1-5; D is perhaps TRBD1 (5 bases). The sequences come from whole blood, collected in connection with sensitization to the hapten diphenylcyclopropenone (DPC). The CDR3, as DNA: TGTGCCAGCAGGACAGGCAATCAGCCCCAGCATTTT. This translates into CASRTGNQPQHF.